This T cell receptor beta chain was captured in a study of cytomegalovirus exposure and HLA in healthy donors. In the PCR, 60 Vbeta and 13 Jbeta primers were used. Libraries were prepared by immunoSEQ multiplex PCR; TCRdb keeps only in-frame clonotypes and omits some of them. The table shows fewer than 200,000 clones, with about 80% occurring only once. Trimming took 4 bases from V and 6 from J, leaving 6 bases between them. There are 11 residues in the CDR3. The germline CDR1 and CDR2 sequences are SNHLY and FYNNEI. The chain employs TRBV2 and TRBJ1-2; no firm D call. This TCR came from a female donor in good health and CMV-seronegative. The material sequenced was PBMCs. This CDR3 reads CASSVSDGYTF. The CDR3 DNA sequence: TGTGCCAGCAGTGTAAGCGATGGCTACACCTTC.